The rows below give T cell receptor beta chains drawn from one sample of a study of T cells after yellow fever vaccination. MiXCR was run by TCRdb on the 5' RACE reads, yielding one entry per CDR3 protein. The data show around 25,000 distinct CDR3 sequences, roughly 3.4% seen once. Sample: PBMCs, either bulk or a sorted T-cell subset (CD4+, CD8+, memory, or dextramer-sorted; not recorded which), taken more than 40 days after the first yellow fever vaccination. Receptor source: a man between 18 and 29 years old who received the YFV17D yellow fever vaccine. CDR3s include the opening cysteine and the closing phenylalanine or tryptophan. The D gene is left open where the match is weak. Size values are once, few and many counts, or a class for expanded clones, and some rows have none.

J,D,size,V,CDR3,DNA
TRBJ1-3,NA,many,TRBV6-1,CASTGFSGNTIYF,TGTGCCAGCACTGGGTTCTCTGGAAACACCATATATTTT
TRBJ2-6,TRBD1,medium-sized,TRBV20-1,CSARTGAGANVLTF,TGCAGTGCTAGGACAGGGGCTGGGGCCAACGTCCTGACTTTC
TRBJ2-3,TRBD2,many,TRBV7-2,CASSLYPLAGVTDTQYF,TGTGCCAGCAGCTTATACCCACTAGCGGGGGTCACAGATACGCAGTATTTT
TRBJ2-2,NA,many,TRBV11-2,CASSLTRDGYTGELFF,TGTGCCAGCAGCCTAACCCGGGACGGATACACCGGGGAGCTGTTTTTT
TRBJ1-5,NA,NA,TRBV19,CASRDPGRSNQPQHF,TGTGCCAGTAGGGACCCGGGACGGAGCAATCAGCCCCAGCATTTT
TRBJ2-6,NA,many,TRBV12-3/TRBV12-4,CASTRGTFTNSGANVLTF,TGTGCCAGCACCCGAGGGACATTCACCAACTCTGGGGCCAACGTCCTGACTTTC
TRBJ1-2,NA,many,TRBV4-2,CASSQVDSNYGYTF,TGTGCCAGCAGCCAAGTTGACTCTAACTATGGCTACACCTTC
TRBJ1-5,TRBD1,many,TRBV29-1,CSVIPSGGGNNQPQHF,TGCAGCGTCATACCGTCAGGGGGAGGAAACAATCAGCCCCAGCATTTT
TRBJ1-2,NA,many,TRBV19,CASSITGGLNYGYTF,TGTGCCAGTAGTATCACCGGGGGCCTTAACTATGGCTACACCTTC
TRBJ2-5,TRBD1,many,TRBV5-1,CASSFPGGETQYF,TGCGCCAGCAGCTTCCCAGGGGGAGAGACCCAGTACTTC
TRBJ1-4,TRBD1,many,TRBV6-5,CASSHSLQGTATNEKLFF,TGTGCCAGCAGTCACTCCCTACAGGGGACAGCAACTAATGAAAAACTGTTTTTT
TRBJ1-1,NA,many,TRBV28,CASSLGGSNTEAFF,TGTGCCAGCAGTTTAGGAGGCAGCAACACTGAAGCTTTCTTT
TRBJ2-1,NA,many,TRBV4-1,CASSQAARGRPYNEQFF,TGCGCCAGCAGCCAAGCTGCCCGGGGGCGGCCCTACAATGAGCAGTTCTTC
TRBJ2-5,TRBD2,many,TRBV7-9,CASSPSGTWQTQYF,TGTGCCAGCAGCCCGAGCGGGACTTGGCAGACCCAGTACTTC
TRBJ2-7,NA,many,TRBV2,CASSEQGKIYEQYF,TGTGCCAGCAGTGAACAGGGGAAAATCTACGAGCAGTACTTC
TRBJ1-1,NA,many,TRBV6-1,CASSIRQNTEAFF,TGTGCCAGCAGTATCCGACAGAACACTGAAGCTTTCTTT
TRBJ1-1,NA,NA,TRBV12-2,CASRSTQGTSNTEAFF,TGTGCAAGTCGCTCTACACAAGGAACGTCGAACACTGAAGCTTTCTTT
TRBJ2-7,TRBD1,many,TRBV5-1,CASSLALGQGSEQYF,TGCGCCAGCAGCTTGGCTCTCGGACAGGGGTCCGAGCAGTACTTC
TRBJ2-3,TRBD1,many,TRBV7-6,CASSARPGQTTDTQYF,TGTGCCAGCAGCGCAAGACCGGGACAGACCACAGATACGCAGTATTTT
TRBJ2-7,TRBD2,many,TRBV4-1,CASSQTYGGSEQYF,TGCGCCAGCAGCCAGACCTACGGGGGGTCCGAGCAGTACTTC
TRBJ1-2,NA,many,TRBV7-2,CASSLRGVGYTF,TGTGCCAGCAGCCTAAGGGGGGTTGGCTACACCTTC
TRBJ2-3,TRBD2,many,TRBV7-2,CASSLVGGRADTQYF,TGTGCCAGCAGCTTAGTCGGGGGGAGGGCAGATACGCAGTATTTT
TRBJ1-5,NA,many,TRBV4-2,CASSHFNQPQHF,TGTGCCAGCAGCCACTTTAATCAGCCCCAGCATTTT
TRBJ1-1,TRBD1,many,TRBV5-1,CASSLERLGGQGFRMNTEAFF,TGCGCCAGCAGCTTGGAACGTCTAGGGGGACAGGGATTTAGGATGAACACTGAAGCTTTCTTT
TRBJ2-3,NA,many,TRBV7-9,CASSLGPRDFTDTQYF,TGTGCCAGCAGCTTAGGCCCTCGGGACTTCACAGATACGCAGTATTTT
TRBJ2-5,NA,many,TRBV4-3,CASSYIVDAGETQYF,TGCGCCAGCAGCTACATAGTAGACGCGGGAGAGACCCAGTACTTC
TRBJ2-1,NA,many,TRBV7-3,CASSPAGSSYNEQFF,TGTGCCAGCAGCCCGGCGGGGAGCTCCTACAATGAGCAGTTCTTC
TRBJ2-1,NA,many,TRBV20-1,CSASGGHGNEQFF,TGCAGTGCTAGCGGGGGGCATGGAAATGAGCAGTTCTTC
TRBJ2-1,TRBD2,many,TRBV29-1,CSVDVGTSGGGEQFF,TGCAGCGTCGACGTAGGGACTAGCGGGGGGGGTGAGCAGTTCTTC
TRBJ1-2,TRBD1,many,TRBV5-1,CASSPTPRTSGTVNYGYTF,TGCGCCAGCAGCCCTACCCCCAGAACCTCCGGGACAGTAAACTATGGCTACACCTTC
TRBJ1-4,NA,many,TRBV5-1,CASSLRPASNEKLFF,TGCGCCAGCAGCCTCCGACCGGCGAGTAATGAAAAACTGTTTTTT
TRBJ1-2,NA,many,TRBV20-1,CSALAGVLGYTF,TGCAGTGCCCTGGCAGGAGTTCTTGGCTACACCTTC
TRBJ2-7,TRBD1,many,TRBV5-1,CASSLDQGAEQYF,TGCGCCAGCAGCTTGGATCAGGGGGCCGAGCAGTACTTC
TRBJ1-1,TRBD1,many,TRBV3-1,CASSRGQSNTEAFF,TGTGCCAGCAGCCGGGGACAGTCGAACACTGAAGCTTTCTTT
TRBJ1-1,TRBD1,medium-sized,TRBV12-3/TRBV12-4,CASSLPGGTEAFF,TGTGCCAGCAGTTTACCAGGGGGGACTGAAGCTTTCTTT
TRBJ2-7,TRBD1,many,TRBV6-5,CASSYSGTGDYEQYF,TGTGCCAGCAGTTACTCGGGCACAGGGGACTACGAGCAGTACTTC
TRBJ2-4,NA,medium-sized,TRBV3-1,CASSTGSNIQYF,TGTGCCAGCAGCACAGGGTCGAACATTCAGTACTTC
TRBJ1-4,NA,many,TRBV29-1,CSVNRGVGEKLFF,TGCAGCGTTAACCGGGGCGTTGGTGAAAAACTGTTTTTT
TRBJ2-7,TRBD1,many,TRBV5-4,CASSSRTGGREQYF,TGTGCCAGCAGCTCACGGACAGGGGGGAGGGAGCAGTACTTC
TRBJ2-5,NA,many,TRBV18,CASSPGRDQETQYF,TGTGCCAGCTCACCGGGACGGGACCAAGAGACCCAGTACTTC
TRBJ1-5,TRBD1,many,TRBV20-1,CSAGGTGSGNQPQHF,TGCAGTGCAGGAGGGACAGGGTCGGGCAATCAGCCCCAGCATTTT
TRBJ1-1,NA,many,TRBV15,CATSGRNTEAFF,TGTGCCACCAGCGGGAGAAACACTGAAGCTTTCTTT
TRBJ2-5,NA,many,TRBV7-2,CASSLLERWGTQYF,TGTGCCAGCAGCTTACTAGAGCGATGGGGGACCCAGTACTTC
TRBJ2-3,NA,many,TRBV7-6,CASSPGLDTQYF,TGTGCCAGCAGCCCCGGACTGGATACGCAGTATTTT
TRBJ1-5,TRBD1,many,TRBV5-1,CASSSQGALNQPQHF,TGCGCCAGCAGCTCGCAGGGGGCCCTCAATCAGCCCCAGCATTTT
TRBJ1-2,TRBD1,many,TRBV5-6,CASSPGQGAWGYTF,TGTGCCAGCAGCCCAGGACAGGGGGCATGGGGCTACACCTTC